This T cell receptor (beta chain) was observed in a study of shared clonotypes between healthy human individuals. Trimming removed 2 bases from V and 1 base from J, with 6 bases in between. This CDR3 contains 13 residues. Germline V gene sequence: CDR1 SGHTS, CDR2 YDEGEE. Only in-frame clones appear in the TCRdb table, and some are missing; sequencing was by immunoSEQ multiplex PCR. The table includes a few hundred thousand clones, 73% detected once. The sample comprised memory CD4+ T cells sorted from blood. This sample's subset: CD45RA-negative fraction. The chain links TRBV5-8 to TRBJ1-1, with D unclear. This clonotype originated in a man aged 25-40 years in good health. CDR3 sequence reads: CASSLGPNTEAFF. Written as DNA, the CDR3 is TGTGCCAGCAGCTTAGGACCGAACACTGAAGCTTTCTTT.